This TCR beta chain was observed in a study of CD8 T cells in Susac syndrome. This clonotype was seen a few times. Sequencing targeted TCR beta in blood CD8+ and CD4+ T cells. Controls matched for age and sex were healthy donors. V was trimmed by 6 bases and J by 0 bases, leaving 8 bases between them. This CDR3 comprises 13 residues. CDR1 is MNHEY, CDR2 SVGAGI, per germline. RNA in amounts of about 0.45 to 1 ug was reverse transcribed with random hexamers. Multiplex PCR with immunoSEQ amplified the TCR beta CDR3 across 54 Vbeta and 13 Jbeta. Each CDR3 protein gets one entry after TCRdb re-called the immunoSEQ multiplex PCR reads with MiXCR. There are approximately 19,000 distinct CDR3 sequences in the sample; 85% to 95% occur only once, and about 0.21% lies in the top ten.

The chain carries TRBV6-5 and TRBJ1-1; D is unresolved. This clonotype was sampled from a human donor in good health. Material: CD8+ T cells from PBMCs. The CDR3 DNA is TGTGCCAGCAGCTTAGCCCTGAACACTGAAGCTTTCTTT. It codes for CASSLALNTEAFF.